The 28 T cell receptor beta chains presented below share a single source sample, sequenced in a study of human T cells and chemical hapten exposure. Time point denoted: healthy volunteer bleed at 6 weeks. The study extracted total RNA from unfractionated whole blood. TCRdb processed the RACE reads anew with MiXCR; each CDR3 protein has one entry. This table holds under 45,000 distinct CDR3 sequences, approximately 5% found once. Sequencing used whole blood. Receptors were obtained from a human donor in good health. Some clones in this sample may be carry-over from other donors' samples.

There are a few counts of this clonotype. The chain combines TRBV4-1 with TRBJ1-2; TRBD1 might be the D (5 bases). V lost 3 bases and J 6 bases, leaving 14 bases between the germline ends. Germline CDR1 MGHRA, CDR2 YSYEKL. This CDR3 has 14 amino acids. CDR3 coding DNA: TGCGCCAGCAGCCAGGACTGGGTGGGGGATGGCTACACCTTC. Translated, it gives CASSQDWVGDGYTF.

This clonotype was seen a few times. The V call is TRBV28, the J call TRBJ1-2; D gene uncertain. Deletions cut 3 bases from V and 6 bases from J, with 17 bases between. The CDR3 is 15 residues long. Germline values: CDR1 MDHEN, CDR2 SYDVKM. The CDR3 DNA reads as TGTGCCAGCAGTTTTGGGCACGGAAACGATAATGGCTACACCTTC. Encoded protein: CASSFGHGNDNGYTF.

This clonotype was observed at least ten times. The chain joins TRBV2 to TRBJ2-4; D is uncertain. The CDR3 length is 17 residues. Germline V gene sequence: CDR1 SNHLY, CDR2 FYNNEI. The V and J ends lost 7 bases and 0 bases respectively, with 19 bases between them. The CDR3 nucleotides read TGTGCCAGCAACGGCGTAGATGCCCCTCTAGCCAAAAACATTCAGTACTTC. Residues: CASNGVDAPLAKNIQYF.

This clonotype has at least ten counts. The chain combines TRBV20-1 with TRBJ1-1, with 9 bases identical to TRBD1. Germline loops: CDR1 DFQATT, CDR2 SNEGSKA (reference sequence). The CDR3 totals 12 residues. V lost 4 bases and J lost 8; bases outside the gene matches: 5. The CDR3 loop reads CSAMDRGSEAFF. CDR3 coding DNA: TGCAGTGCTATGGACAGGGGCTCAGAAGCTTTCTTT.

This clonotype was observed at least ten times. This chain joins TRBV11-2 and TRBJ1-2; D remains unclear. V was cut by 5 bases and J by 4 bases, with 8 bases left in between. Germline values: CDR1 SGHAT, CDR2 FQNNGV. The CDR3 is made up of 12 amino acids. The CDR3 here is CASSPLSYGYTF. CDR3 in DNA: TGTGCCAGCAGCCCTTTGAGCTATGGCTACACCTTC. The full variable domain, its missing parts supplied by reference TRBV11-2 and TRBJ1-2, is EAGVAQSPRYKIIEKRQSVAFWCNPISGHATLYWYQQILGQGPKLLIQFQNNGVVDDSQLPKDRFSAERLKGVDSTLKIQPAKLEDSAVYLCASSPLSYGYTFGSGTRLTVV.

A note on this clonotype: A read error may explain this, as a much larger clone is one base away. CDR3 region: CASSSGANVMTF. For the CDR3, the DNA is TGTGCCAGCAGCTCTGGGGCCAACGTCATGACTTTC. V usage is TRBV12-3 or TRBV12-4 and J usage is TRBJ2-6, with D maybe TRBD1 (5 bases). The CDR3 is made up of 12 amino acids.

Many counts were recorded for this clonotype. This rearrangement joins TRBV27 to TRBJ2-1; 9 bases align to TRBD2. Trimming removed 2 bases from V and 7 bases from J; junction bases left unmatched: 6. CDR1 is MNHEY, CDR2 SMNVEV, per germline (reference sequence). The CDR3 covers 15 residues. In nucleotides, the CDR3 is TGTGCCAGCAGTTTACGGCTAGCGGGGATAAATGAGCAGTTCTTC. Translating it yields CASSLRLAGINEQFF.

This clonotype showed up many times. The genes are TRBV29-1 and TRBJ2-7, with 8 bases matching TRBD2. CDR1 and CDR2 from the germline V gene are SQVTM and ANQGSEA. The J segment lost 1 base and the V segment lost 4 bases, leaving 6 bases of the junction unmatched. CDR3 length: 14 residues. The CDR3 protein is CSVGGTSASYEQYF. The DNA for the CDR3 is TGCAGCGTTGGAGGGACTAGTGCATCCTACGAGCAGTACTTC.

Note on this clonotype: Just one base apart from a much larger clone, this may be a read error. This sequence joins TRBV9 and TRBJ2-5; 9 bases agree with TRBD2. This CDR3 is 16 amino acids long. The germline CDR1 and CDR2 sequences are SGDLS and YYNGEE. The CDR3 loop reads CTSSVELGTSYETQYF. In DNA, the CDR3 is TGTACCAGCAGCGTAGAACTGGGGACTAGCTACGAGACCCAGTACTTC.

This clonotype was observed many times. The V and J genes are TRBV11-2 and TRBJ2-3; no firm D call. V gave up 2 bases and J gave up 6 bases, with 12 bases separating them. The CDR3 extends over 14 amino acids. Germline CDR1 SGHAT, CDR2 FQNNGV. The CDR3 loop is CASSLLSSQDTQYF. As DNA, the CDR3 is TGTGCCAGCAGCTTACTCTCCTCCCAGGATACGCAGTATTTT.

As regards this clonotype: This may be a read error: a much more frequent sequence differs by one nucleotide. V and J are TRBV6-1 and TRBJ2-1; 10 nucleotides match TRBD2. The CDR3 has 17 amino acids. Trimming took 5 bases from V and 5 from J; bases not matched to a gene: 12. The germline V gene has CDR1 MNHNS and CDR2 SASEGT. The CDR3 reads CASSRRLLAGYHNEQFF. The CDR3 DNA sequence: TGTGCCAGCAGTAGGAGACTACTAGCGGGGTACCACAATGAGCAGTTCTTC.

The chain recombines TRBV29-1 with TRBJ2-5, with TRBD1 identical over 7 bases. V dropped 4 bases and J dropped 5; count of bases not matched to a gene: 7. This CDR3 is built from 13 residues. CDR1 and CDR2 (germline): SQVTM, ANQGSEA. CDR3 protein: CSVATQGRETQYF. In DNA, the CDR3 is TGCAGCGTTGCCACACAGGGGCGGGAGACCCAGTACTTC. Filled out from reference TRBV29-1 and TRBJ2-5, the complete variable domain reads SAVISQKPSRDICQRGTSLTIQCQVDSQVTMMFWYRQQPGQSLTLIATANQGSEATYESGFVIDKFPISRPNLTFSTLTVSNMSPEDSSIYLCSVATQGRETQYFGPGTRLLVL.

Regarding this clonotype: Just one base apart from a much larger clone, this may be a read error. This chain links TRBV11-2 with TRBJ2-2; D uncertain. Germline CDR1 is SGHAT and CDR2 is FQNNGV. The CDR3 loop spans 13 amino acids. CDR3 sequence (DNA): TGTGCCAGCGGCTTAGAAAACACCGGGGAGCTGTTTTTT. It specifies CASGLENTGELFF.

At least ten counts were recorded for this clonotype. The V gene is TRBV12-3 or TRBV12-4, the J gene TRBJ2-2, with D hard to call. The V gene lost 1 base and the J gene lost 7 bases, with 10 bases spanning the gap. The CDR3 has 14 amino acids. The CDR3 nucleotides are TGTGCCAGCAGTTTAGTTATCACGGTCGGGGAGCTGTTTTTT. Amino acids: CASSLVITVGELFF.

This clonotype showed up many times. J is TRBJ2-3 and V is TRBV4-1, with 12 bases that match TRBD2. This CDR3 spans 18 amino acids. V shed 2 bases, J shed 4 bases, and the junction held 10 bases outside the gene matches. Germline V gene data show CDR1 as MGHRA and CDR2 as YSYEKL. The CDR3 nucleotides are TGCGCCAGCAGCCAATCAGACGCACTAGCGGGGGGATCAGATACGCAGTATTTT. This codes for CASSQSDALAGGSDTQYF.

This clonotype was picked up many times. The chain links TRBV5-1 to TRBJ2-2; no clear D gene. CDR1 SGHRS and CDR2 YFSETQ come from the germline V gene. The CDR3 covers 16 residues. V dropped 1 base and J dropped 5 bases, with 15 bases sitting between them. CDR3 protein: CASSLSPARRTGELFF. The CDR3, as DNA: TGCGCCAGCAGCTTGTCCCCAGCGCGAAGGACCGGGGAGCTGTTTTTT.

The chain couples TRBV27 to TRBJ1-1; D gene uncertain. Germline CDR1 is MNHEY and CDR2 is SMNVEV (reference sequence). The V end was cut by 1 base, the J end by 4 bases, with 13 bases between. The CDR3 is 15 amino acids. The CDR3 is CASSLLAGVATEAFF. Written as DNA, the CDR3 is TGTGCCAGCAGTTTATTAGCAGGAGTAGCCACTGAAGCTTTCTTT.

This clonotype was detected ten times or more. The CDR3 protein is CASSQSTSGRQYF. The CDR3 coding sequence is TGTGCCAGCAGCCAAAGCACTAGCGGGAGACAGTACTTC. The chain links TRBV7-2 to TRBJ2-4; 11 positions agree with TRBD2. CDR1 SGHTA and CDR2 FQGNSA come from the germline V gene. The V and J ends lost 5 bases and 13 bases, in that order; junction bases with no gene match: 7. The CDR3 is 13 residues long.

This clonotype has at least ten counts. The V call is TRBV5-4, the J call TRBJ1-6, with D perhaps TRBD1 (5 bases). Trimming stripped 4 bases from V and 7 bases from J, with 15 bases between. Germline V gene sequence: CDR1 SGHNT, CDR2 YYREEE (reference sequence). The CDR3 totals 15 residues. The CDR3 nucleotides read TGTGCCAGCAGCCGGGGTGGGGACGGGAATTCACCCCTCCACTTT. Amino acid sequence: CASSRGGDGNSPLHF.

The chain couples TRBV6-1 to TRBJ1-3; D is unclear. The CDR3 is 16 residues long. From germline, CDR1 is MNHNS and CDR2 SASEGT. With 5 bases removed from V and 0 bases from J, the gap between germline ends came to 14 bases. The CDR3 here is CASSLSIVSSGNTIYF. Here the CDR3 DNA reads TGTGCCAGCAGTCTCTCGATCGTGAGCTCTGGAAACACCATATATTTT.

Judged by abundance, this clonotype is medium-sized. The chain recombines TRBV6-1 with TRBJ2-3; TRBD2 matches 7 bases. V lost 4 bases to trimming and J lost 7 bases; unmatched junction nucleotides: 5. Germline CDR1 reads MNHNS; CDR2 reads SASEGT. The CDR3 loop spans 13 amino acids. CDR3 sequence reads: CASSGREVNTQYF. The CDR3 nucleotides read TGTGCCAGCAGTGGACGGGAGGTTAATACGCAGTATTTT.

This clonotype was observed at least ten times. V is TRBV7-9 and J is TRBJ1-4; no firm D call. The CDR3 has 15 residues. Germline V gene lookup returns CDR1 SEHNR and CDR2 FQNEAQ (reference sequence). V was pared by 2 bases and J by 8 bases, with 15 bases between. The CDR3 loop reads CASSLSGMEGEKLFF. CDR3 sequence (DNA): TGTGCCAGCAGCTTATCGGGGATGGAGGGCGAAAAACTGTTTTTT.

This clonotype appeared many times. The genes are TRBV2 and TRBJ1-1, with D possibly TRBD1 on 5 matching bases. CDR3 length: 13 residues. Germline V gene lookup returns CDR1 SNHLY and CDR2 FYNNEI. The germline V and J ends were trimmed by 7 bases and 0 bases, with 9 bases remaining between them. The CDR3 bases are TGTGCCAGCATGGGGGAGCTGAACACTGAAGCTTTCTTT. This codes for CASMGELNTEAFF.

Ten or more counts support this clonotype. The chain couples TRBV4-1 to TRBJ1-6; D is ambiguous. Germline-derived CDR1 and CDR2 are MGHRA and YSYEKL. CDR3 length equals 14 residues. V dropped 0 bases and J dropped 10 bases, with 10 bases sitting between them. For the CDR3, the DNA is TGCGCCAGCAGCCAAGAAAAGGACCGGTCACCCCTCCACTTT. It encodes CASSQEKDRSPLHF.

This clonotype has a handful of counts. CDR3 protein: CSSRPWTGKAETQYF. CDR3 coding DNA: TGCAGCTCCCGTCCTTGGACAGGGAAGGCAGAGACCCAGTACTTC. This sequence joins TRBV29-1 and TRBJ2-5; 8 bases are a match to TRBD1. The length of the CDR3 is 15 residues. The germline V gene has CDR1 SQVTM and CDR2 ANQGSEA. J lost 4 bases, V lost 8 bases, and 15 bases had no gene match. The whole variable domain, remainder taken from reference TRBV29-1 and TRBJ2-5, is SAVISQKPSRDICQRGTSLTIQCQVDSQVTMMFWYRQQPGQSLTLIATANQGSEATYESGFVIDKFPISRPNLTFSTLTVSNMSPEDSSIYLCSSRPWTGKAETQYFGPGTRLLVL.

This clonotype appeared many times. The chain recombines TRBV18 with TRBJ1-6; 9 positions match TRBD1. Germline CDR1 KGHSH, CDR2 LQKENI. V dropped 5 bases and J dropped 9; count of bases not matched to a gene: 5. There are 14 residues in the CDR3. The CDR3, as DNA: TGTGCCAGCTCATCCGGGACAGGGTCTTCACCCCTCCACTTT. Translating gives CASSSGTGSSPLHF.

This clonotype was seen repeatedly, ten times or more. The genes are TRBV20-1 and TRBJ2-3, with TRBD2 as a possible D gene (5 bases). The V gene lost 5 bases and the J gene lost 0 bases, with 18 bases spanning the gap. Germline values: CDR1 DFQATT, CDR2 SNEGSKA (reference sequence). The CDR3 runs to 16 residues. CDR3 amino acids: CSADGDSVSSTDTQYF. The CDR3 DNA reads as TGCAGTGCTGATGGGGATAGCGTATCTAGCACAGATACGCAGTATTTT.

Many counts were recorded for this clonotype. This CDR3 is CSVEQSSRRTDTQYF. CDR3 bases: TGCAGCGTTGAACAGTCCTCCCGTCGCACAGATACGCAGTATTTT. The chain employs TRBV29-1 and TRBJ2-3, with unresolved D. The CDR3 contains 15 residues. CDR1 SQVTM and CDR2 ANQGSEA come from the germline V gene. Trimming took off 2 bases at V and 1 base at J, with 13 bases between the two ends.